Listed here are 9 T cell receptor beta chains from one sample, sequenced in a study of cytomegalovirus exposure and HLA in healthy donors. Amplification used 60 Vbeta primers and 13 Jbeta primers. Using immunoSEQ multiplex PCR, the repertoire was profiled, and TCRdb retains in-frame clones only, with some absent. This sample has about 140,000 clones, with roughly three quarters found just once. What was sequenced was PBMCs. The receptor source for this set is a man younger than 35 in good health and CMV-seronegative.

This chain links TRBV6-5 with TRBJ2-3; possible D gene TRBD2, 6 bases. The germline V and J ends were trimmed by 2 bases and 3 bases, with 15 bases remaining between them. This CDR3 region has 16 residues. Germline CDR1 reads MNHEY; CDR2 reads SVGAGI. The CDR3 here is CASSYMGGKGTDTQYF. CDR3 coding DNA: TGTGCCAGCAGTTACATGGGGGGAAAGGGGACAGATACGCAGTATTTT.

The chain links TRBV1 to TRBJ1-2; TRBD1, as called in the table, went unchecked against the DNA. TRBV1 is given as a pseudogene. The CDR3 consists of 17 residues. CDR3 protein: CTSSQDGPETGDGGYTF. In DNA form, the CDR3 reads TGCACCAGCAGCCAAGATGGGCCCGAAACAGGGGATGGTGGCTACACCTTC.

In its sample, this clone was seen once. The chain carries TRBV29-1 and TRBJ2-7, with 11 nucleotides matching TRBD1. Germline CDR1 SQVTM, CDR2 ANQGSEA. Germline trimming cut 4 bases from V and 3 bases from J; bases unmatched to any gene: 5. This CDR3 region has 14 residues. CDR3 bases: TGCAGCGTTGGAAGGACAGGGGGCGGCTACGAGCAGTACTTC. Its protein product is CSVGRTGGGYEQYF.

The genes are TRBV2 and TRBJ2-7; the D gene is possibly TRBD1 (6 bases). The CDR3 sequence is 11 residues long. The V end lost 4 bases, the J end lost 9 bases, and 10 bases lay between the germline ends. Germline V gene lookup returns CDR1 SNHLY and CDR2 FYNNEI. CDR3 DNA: TGTGCCAGCAGTGGGACAGAGGGGCAGTACTTC. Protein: CASSGTEGQYF.

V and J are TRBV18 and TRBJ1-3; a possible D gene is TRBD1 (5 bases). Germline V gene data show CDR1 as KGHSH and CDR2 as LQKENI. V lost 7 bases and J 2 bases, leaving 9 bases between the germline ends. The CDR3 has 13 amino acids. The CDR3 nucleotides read TGTGCCAGCTTTCAGGGAACTGGAAACACCATATATTTT. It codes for CASFQGTGNTIYF.

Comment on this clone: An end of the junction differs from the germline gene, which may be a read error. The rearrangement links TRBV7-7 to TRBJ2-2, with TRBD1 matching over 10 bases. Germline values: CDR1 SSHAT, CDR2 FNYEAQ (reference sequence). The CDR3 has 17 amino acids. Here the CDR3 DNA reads TGTGCTAGCAGCTCAGGACAGGGGGGAGCGAACACCGGGGAGCTGTTTTTT. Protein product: CASSSGQGGANTGELFF. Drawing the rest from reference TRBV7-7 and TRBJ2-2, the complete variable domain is GAGVSQSPRYKVTKRGQDVTLRCDPISSHATLYWYQQALGQGPEFLTYFNYEAQPDKSGLPSDRFSAERPEGSISTLTIQRTEQRDSAMYRCASSSGQGGANTGELFFGEGSRLTVL.

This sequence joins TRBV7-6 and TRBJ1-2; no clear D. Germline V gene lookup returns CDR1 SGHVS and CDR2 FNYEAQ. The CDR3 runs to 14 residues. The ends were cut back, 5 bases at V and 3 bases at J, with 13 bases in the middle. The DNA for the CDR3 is TGTGCCAGCAGCCCAGGCGCGGGAGACTATGGCTACACCTTC. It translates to CASSPGAGDYGYTF.

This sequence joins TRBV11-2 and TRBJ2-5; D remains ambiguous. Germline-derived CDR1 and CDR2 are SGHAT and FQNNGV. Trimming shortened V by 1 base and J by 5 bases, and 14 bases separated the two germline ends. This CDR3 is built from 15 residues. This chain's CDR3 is CASSLADWPRETQYF. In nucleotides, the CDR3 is TGTGCCAGCAGCTTAGCCGACTGGCCTCGGGAGACCCAGTACTTC.

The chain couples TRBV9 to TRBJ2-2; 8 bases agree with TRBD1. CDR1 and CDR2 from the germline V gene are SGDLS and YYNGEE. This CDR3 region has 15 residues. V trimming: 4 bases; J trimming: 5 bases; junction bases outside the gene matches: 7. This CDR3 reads CASSPSGGGTGELFF. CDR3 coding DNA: TGTGCCAGCAGCCCTTCAGGGGGCGGGACCGGGGAGCTGTTTTTT.